A selection of T cell receptor beta chains follows, all from one sample in a study of blood T cell repertoires in COVID-19. Libraries were prepared by immunoSEQ multiplex PCR; TCRdb keeps only in-frame clonotypes and omits some of them. The sample has 100,000 to 150,000 clones; approximately 80% are singletons. Sequencing was done on a sample of peripheral blood. Source of these receptors: a woman in her forties or fifties with acute or convalescent COVID-19. The CDR3 runs from the conserved cysteine through the conserved F or W. The order of the fields is J gene, D gene, clone size, V gene, CDR3 protein, CDR3 DNA. The D gene is left open where the match is weak. Size tells how often a clone was seen (once, few, many) or the class of an expanded clone, and some rows leave it out.

TRBJ2-1	TRBD1	NA	TRBV5-1	CASSLEGRGYAEQFF	TGCGCCAGCAGCTTGGAGGGCAGGGGGTATGCTGAGCAGTTCTTC
TRBJ2-3	TRBD1	NA	TRBV19	CASSITNRGIPDTQYF	TGTGCCAGTAGTATCACAAACAGGGGGATCCCAGATACGCAGTATTTT
TRBJ1-3	NA	few	TRBV5-5	CASSRGGAGSGNTIYF	TGTGCCAGCAGCCGAGGAGGGGCCGGGTCTGGAAACACCATATATTTT
TRBJ2-5	TRBD2	NA	TRBV11-3	CASSLGLLAGGQQETQYF	TGTGCCAGCAGCTTAGGCTTACTAGCGGGGGGGCAACAAGAGACCCAGTACTTC
TRBJ2-2	NA	NA	TRBV19	CASTLGRGARTGELFF	TGTGCCAGTACCCTGGGGAGGGGGGCCCGGACCGGGGAGCTGTTTTTT
TRBJ1-5	NA	NA	TRBV25-1	CASSDGTLGGQPQHF	TGTGCCAGCAGCGACGGGACATTAGGGGGACAGCCCCAGCATTTT
TRBJ2-3	TRBD1	few	TRBV11-2	CASSFTAGGSTDTQYF	TGTGCCAGCAGCTTTACCGCAGGGGGTAGCACAGATACGCAGTATTTT
TRBJ2-5	NA	NA	TRBV5-1	CASSLNPLETQYF	TGCGCCAGCAGCTTGAATCCTCTAGAGACCCAGTACTTC
TRBJ1-2	TRBD1	NA	TRBV5-5	CASSMTGGWQGYTF	TGTGCCAGCAGCATGACAGGGGGCTGGCAGGGCTACACCTTC
TRBJ1-1	TRBD1	once	TRBV10-3	CAISEPGQGVEAFF	TGTGCCATCAGTGAGCCGGGACAGGGGGTAGAAGCTTTCTTT
TRBJ2-7	NA	NA	TRBV27	CASSLSSVFESYEQYF	TGTGCCAGCAGTTTGTCTAGCGTATTCGAGTCATACGAGCAGTACTTC
TRBJ1-2	NA	NA	TRBV7-9	CASSLVAGDGYTF	TGTGCCAGCAGCTTAGTGGCAGGGGACGGCTACACCTTC
TRBJ1-5	NA	NA	TRBV30	CAWSATGRQPQHF	TGTGCCTGGAGTGCGACAGGAAGACAGCCCCAGCATTTT
TRBJ2-7	NA	NA	TRBV18	CASSLGYYPGYEQYF	TGTGCCAGCTCACTAGGATATTACCCGGGATACGAGCAGTACTTC
TRBJ1-4	NA	few	TRBV7-9	CASSLGSGGRRNEKLFF	TGTGCCAGCAGCTTGGGTAGCGGCGGCAGGCGGAATGAAAAACTGTTTTTT